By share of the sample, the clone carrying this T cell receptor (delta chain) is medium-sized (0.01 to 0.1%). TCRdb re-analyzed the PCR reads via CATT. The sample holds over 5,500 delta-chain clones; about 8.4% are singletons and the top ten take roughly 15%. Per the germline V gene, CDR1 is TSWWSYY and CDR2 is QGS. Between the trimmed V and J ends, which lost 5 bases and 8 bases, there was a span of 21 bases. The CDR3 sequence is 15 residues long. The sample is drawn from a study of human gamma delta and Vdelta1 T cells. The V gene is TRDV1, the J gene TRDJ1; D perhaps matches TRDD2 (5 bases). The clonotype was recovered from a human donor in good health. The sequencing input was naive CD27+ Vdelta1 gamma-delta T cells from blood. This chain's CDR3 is CALGNSPSSHLKLIF. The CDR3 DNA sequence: TGTGCTCTTGGGAACTCGCCTTCTTCCCATTTGAAACTCATCTTT.